This T cell receptor (beta chain) is drawn from a study of T cells of healthy individuals. Many counts were recorded for this clonotype. One entry per CDR3 protein, called by TCRdb with MiXCR from the 5' RACE reads. Seen here are about 41,000 distinct CDR3 sequences, about 4.5% observed once, and the top ten hold more than 8%. The CDR3 is 13 amino acids. Trimming removed 6 bases from V and 9 bases from J, with 21 bases in between. CDR1 is DFQATT and CDR2 is SNEGSKA in the germline V gene (reference sequence). The sequence was obtained from a human donor in good health. This chain uses TRBV20-1 with TRBJ2-7; D is possibly TRBD1 (6 bases). The CDR3 coding sequence is TGCAGTGCAGAAATACAGGGTGGGGGAAGGCAGTACTTC. It specifies CSAEIQGGGRQYF.